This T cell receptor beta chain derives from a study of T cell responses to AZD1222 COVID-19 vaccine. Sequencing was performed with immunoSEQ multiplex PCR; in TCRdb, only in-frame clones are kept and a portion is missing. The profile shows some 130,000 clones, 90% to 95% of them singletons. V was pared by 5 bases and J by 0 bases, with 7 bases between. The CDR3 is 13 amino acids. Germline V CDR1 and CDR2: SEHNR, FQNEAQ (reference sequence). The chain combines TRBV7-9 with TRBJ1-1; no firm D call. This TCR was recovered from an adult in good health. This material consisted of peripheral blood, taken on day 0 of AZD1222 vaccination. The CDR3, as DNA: TGTGCCAGCAGCACGAGGGTGAACACTGAAGCTTTCTTT. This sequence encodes CASSTRVNTEAFF.